These 19 T cell receptor beta chains originate from one sample sequenced in a study of T cells in Graves' hyperthyroidism and ophthalmopathy. The CDR3 regions of TCR beta were amplified from RNA transcripts. Researchers ran a first-round RT-PCR on the TCR CDR3 using the HTBI primer set. In TCRdb, the multiplex PCR reads were re-called with MiXCR into one record per CDR3 protein. The table lists about 380,000 distinct CDR3 sequences, around 13% of them singletons. Sequenced: blood. Source of these receptors: a woman between 55 and 75 years old with Graves' hyperthyroidism.

The V call is TRBV19, the J call TRBJ2-3; 14 bases align to TRBD2. The CDR3 totals 16 residues. The V gene's germline CDR1 is LNHDA and CDR2 SQIVND (reference sequence). With V trimmed by 6 bases and J by 3 bases, 5 bases remained unmatched. For the CDR3, the DNA is TGTGCCAGTAGGGAGACTAGCGGGAGGGAGACAGATACGCAGTATTTT. As protein: CASRETSGRETDTQYF.

The rearrangement joins TRBV9 to TRBJ1-2; D uncertain. Germline V lookup: CDR1 SGDLS, CDR2 YYNGEE. The V end lost 4 bases, the J end lost 3 bases, and 16 bases lay between the germline ends. The CDR3 extends over 15 amino acids. CDR3 sequence (DNA): TGTGCCAGCAGCATAGCCGAAGGTATGGACTATGGCTACACCTTC. Translation gives CASSIAEGMDYGYTF.

This chain joins TRBV19 and TRBJ1-2; 11 bases agree with TRBD1. This CDR3 contains 12 residues. CDR1 is LNHDA and CDR2 is SQIVND in the germline V gene (reference sequence). Trimming at V came to 10 bases and at J to 4 bases, leaving 2 bases not matched to a gene. The DNA of the CDR3 is TGTGCCACGGGACAGGGGGGCTATGGCTACACCTTC. Translating it yields CATGQGGYGYTF.

This clonotype was counted many times. The chain links TRBV5-1 to TRBJ2-1; D is undetermined. The CDR3 spans 13 residues. Trimming shortened V by 4 bases and J by 9 bases, and 14 bases separated the two germline ends. Germline V gene lookup returns CDR1 SGHRS and CDR2 YFSETQ. CDR3 nucleotide sequence: TGCGCCAGCAGCATCCAGTTCATAGGTGAGCAGTTCTTC. Residues: CASSIQFIGEQFF.

This clonotype was picked up many times. This CDR3 reads CAYRGLGDSFF. CDR3 coding DNA: TGTGCCTACAGGGGGTTGGGGGATTCTTTCTTT. The chain employs TRBV2 and TRBJ1-1; TRBD1 agrees at 8 bases. The CDR3 covers 11 residues. From germline, CDR1 is SNHLY and CDR2 FYNNEI. With 11 bases clipped from V and 12 bases from J, the junction kept 11 bases outside the gene matches.

This clonotype occurred once. The chain couples TRBV12-3 or TRBV12-4 to TRBJ2-4; no reliable D call. CDR3 length: 14 residues. The V and J ends lost 6 bases and 1 base respectively, with 10 bases between them. CDR3 sequence: CASSPRSAKNIQYF. CDR3 nucleotide sequence: TGTGCCAGCAGCCCCCGGTCGGCCAAAAACATTCAGTACTTC.

Many counts were recorded for this clonotype. V and J are TRBV27 and TRBJ2-7; 7 bases are a match to TRBD2. CDR3 size: 16 residues. V was pared by 4 bases and J by 3 bases, with 12 bases of the junction left unmatched. CDR1 is MNHEY and CDR2 is SMNVEV in the germline V gene (reference sequence). The CDR3 bases are TGTGCCAGCAGTTCCCCCTCGCGGGAGTTCCTCTACGAGCAGTACTTC. This translates into CASSSPSREFLYEQYF.

There are many counts of this clonotype. The gene calls are TRBV7-9 and TRBJ2-7, with TRBD2 identical over 11 bases. The V and J ends lost 5 bases and 7 bases, in that order; junction bases with no gene match: 16. CDR1 SEHNR and CDR2 FQNEAQ come from the germline V gene (reference sequence). This CDR3 spans 17 amino acids. The CDR3 DNA follows: TGTGCCAGCAGCAAGATGGCCTTAGCGGGAGGGCCAGGGGAGCAGTACTTC. Protein: CASSKMALAGGPGEQYF.

The chain carries TRBV9 and TRBJ1-1; a weak D match, TRBD1 (6 bases). This CDR3 comprises 15 residues. Trimming cost V 4 bases and J 0 bases, with 13 bases left between them. Germline V lookup: CDR1 SGDLS, CDR2 YYNGEE. CDR3 DNA sequence: TGTGCCAGCAGCCCTCGCGGGGGCGTGAACACTGAAGCTTTCTTT. Amino acids: CASSPRGGVNTEAFF.

On this clonotype itself: The missing conserved phenylalanine or tryptophan at the end of this CDR3 makes a read error likely. V gene TRBV6-1 combines with J gene TRBJ2-3; D remains ambiguous. Germline CDR1 and CDR2: MNHNS and SASEGT. V lost 2 bases and J 6 bases, leaving 15 bases between the germline ends. The CDR3 runs 15 residues. CDR3 residues: CASSESPVFGDTQYL. CDR3 sequence (DNA): TGTGCCAGCAGTGAATCCCCTGTATTCGGGGATACGCAGTATCTT.

The chain employs TRBV20-1 and TRBJ1-2; D not certain. The CDR3 runs to 15 residues. V was cut by 1 base and J by 2 bases, with 14 bases left in between. Germline CDR1 and CDR2: DFQATT and SNEGSKA (reference sequence). The CDR3 reads CSARGRIGANYGYTF. CDR3 bases: TGCAGTGCTAGAGGCAGGATTGGTGCAAACTATGGCTACACCTTC.

V usage is TRBV12-3 or TRBV12-4 and J usage is TRBJ2-3; 7 bases match TRBD2. CDR3 length equals 14 residues. V trimming: 6 bases; J trimming: 2 bases; junction bases outside the gene matches: 5. CDR3 nucleotides: TGTGCCAGCAGACCCCGGGACTACACAGATACGCAGTATTTT. This sequence encodes CASRPRDYTDTQYF.

There are a few counts of this clonotype. J is TRBJ2-4 and V is TRBV28; D is perhaps TRBD1 (5 bases). Germline loops: CDR1 MDHEN, CDR2 SYDVKM. This CDR3 region has 15 residues. The V and J ends lost 3 bases and 3 bases respectively, with 12 bases between them. The DNA for the CDR3 is TGTGCCAGCAGTTTCAAGGGGTTTGACAAAAACATTCAGTACTTC. This translates into CASSFKGFDKNIQYF. Combining the CDR3 with reference TRBV28 and TRBJ2-4 gives the whole variable domain DVKVTQSSRYLVKRTGEKVFLECVQDMDHENMFWYRQDPGLGLRLIYFSYDVKMKEKGDIPEGYSVSREKKERFSLILESASTNQTSMYLCASSFKGFDKNIQYFGAGTRLSVL.

The CDR3 nucleotides are TGCGCCAGCAGCACCCAGGGGACTGCCTACGAGCAGTACTTC. It translates to CASSTQGTAYEQYF. V and J are TRBV5-1 and TRBJ2-7; D is tentatively TRBD1 or TRBD2 (6 bases each). Trimming took 4 bases from V and 2 from J, leaving 13 bases between them. This CDR3 spans 14 amino acids. The V gene's germline CDR1 is SGHRS and CDR2 YFSETQ.

This clonotype was counted many times. J is TRBJ1-6 and V is TRBV9, with a weak D call TRBD1 (6 bases). Germline CDR1 is SGDLS and CDR2 is YYNGEE. V lost 4 bases to trimming and J lost 10 bases, with 18 bases between them. This CDR3 comprises 15 residues. CDR3 amino acids: CASSLGGGSGSPLHF. The CDR3 DNA reads TGTGCCAGCAGCTTAGGAGGGGGGAGTGGGTCACCCCTCCACTTT.

This clonotype came up many times. This sequence joins TRBV3-1 and TRBJ2-3; 8 bases fit TRBD1. Germline V CDR1 and CDR2: LGHDT, YNNKEL (reference sequence). The junction had 9 bases not matched to a gene; V was cut back by 6 bases and J by 4 bases. CDR3 length equals 15 residues. The chain's CDR3 is CASSHTGQGSDTQYF. CDR3 bases: TGTGCCAGCAGTCATACCGGACAGGGATCAGATACGCAGTATTTT.

This chain links TRBV19 with TRBJ1-6; 7 nucleotides agree with TRBD1. V gave up 4 bases and J gave up 7 bases; unmatched junction bases: 7. CDR1 and CDR2 (germline): LNHDA, SQIVND (reference sequence). The CDR3 extends over 15 amino acids. For the CDR3, the DNA is TGTGCCAGTAGTAACCGGGACAGCCTAAATTCACCCCTCCACTTT. Its protein is CASSNRDSLNSPLHF.

This clonotype was found many times. This chain joins TRBV11-3 and TRBJ2-7; D ambiguous. The germline gives CDR1 SGHNT, CDR2 YENEEA. The ends were cut back, 1 base at V and 3 bases at J, with 10 bases in the middle. The CDR3 covers 14 residues. CDR3 amino acids: CASSLVQIHYEQYF. CDR3 in DNA: TGTGCCAGCAGCTTAGTTCAGATTCACTACGAGCAGTACTTC.

This clonotype came up a few times. V and J are TRBV30 and TRBJ2-6; D unresolved. Germline-derived CDR1 and CDR2 are GTSNPN and SVGIG (reference sequence). The CDR3 extends over 13 amino acids. Trimming stripped 3 bases from V and 12 bases from J, with 15 bases between. CDR3 coding DNA: TGTGCCTGGAGCGTGTCAGGCGGAGTCGTCCTGACTTTC. This codes for CAWSVSGGVVLTF.